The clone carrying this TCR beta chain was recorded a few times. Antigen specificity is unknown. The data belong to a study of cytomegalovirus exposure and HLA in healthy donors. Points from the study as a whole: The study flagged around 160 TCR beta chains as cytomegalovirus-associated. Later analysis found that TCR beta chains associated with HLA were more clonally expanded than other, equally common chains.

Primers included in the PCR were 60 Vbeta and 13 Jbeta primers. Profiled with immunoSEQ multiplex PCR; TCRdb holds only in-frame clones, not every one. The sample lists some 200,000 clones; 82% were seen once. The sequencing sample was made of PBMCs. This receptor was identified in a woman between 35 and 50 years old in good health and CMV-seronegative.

CDR3 region: CASSLLGAHNQPQHF. The CDR3 coding sequence is TGTGCCAGCAGTTTGCTAGGGGCGCATAATCAGCCCCAGCATTTT. V gene TRBV27 combines with J gene TRBJ1-5; D may be TRBD1 (5 bases). The CDR3 consists of 15 residues. Deletions cut 3 bases from V and 4 bases from J, with 13 bases between. Germline V CDR1 and CDR2: MNHEY, SMNVEV (reference sequence).